The T cell receptor (beta chain) under discussion was sequenced for a study of human T cells and chemical hapten exposure. TCRdb called the 5' RACE reads again in MiXCR, with one record for every CDR3 protein. The repertoire has approximately 81,000 distinct CDR3 sequences, approximately 7.7% of them found once; the top ten carry about 2.1%. This clonotype showed up many times. Germline values: CDR1 SGHAT, CDR2 FQNNGV. The CDR3 length is 15 residues. Trimming cost V 1 base and J 4 bases, with 13 bases left between them. The authors' total RNA extraction used unfractionated whole blood. The source is a male donor in good health. The gene calls are TRBV11-2 and TRBJ2-5; perhaps D is TRBD1 or TRBD2 (5 bases each). CDR3 DNA: TGTGCCAGCAGCTTAGGGCAGGGAGAGGGAGAGACCCAGTACTTC. Encoded protein: CASSLGQGEGETQYF.